One sample yielded the 10 T cell receptor beta chains listed below, sequenced in a study of siplizumab effects on memory and regulatory T cells. Assay used: immunoSEQ multiplex PCR; TCRdb lists only in-frame clones, some missing. The sample includes about 120,000 clones, about 94% of them seen just once. The sample was non-Treg CD4+ T cells sorted from blood. These receptors came from a human donor in good health.

A few counts support this clone. J is TRBJ2-3 and V is TRBV9; D is ambiguous. V was clipped by 2 bases and J by 1 base, with 5 bases between them. The germline gives CDR1 SGDLS, CDR2 YYNGEE. CDR3 size: 13 residues. The CDR3 sequence is CASSVRRTDTQYF. The CDR3 nucleotides are TGTGCCAGCAGCGTTCGCCGCACAGATACGCAGTATTTT.

The genes are TRBV11-2 and TRBJ1-5; D possibly corresponds to TRBD1 (5 bases). Germline lookup yields CDR1 SGHAT and CDR2 FQNNGV. The CDR3 covers 14 residues. Trimming took off 5 bases at V and 2 bases at J, with 10 bases between the two ends. The CDR3 DNA reads TGTGCCAGCAGCGACCAGGGAGGCAATCAGCCCCAGCATTTT. This gives the protein CASSDQGGNQPQHF.

The chain carries TRBV10-3 and TRBJ2-7, with 9 nucleotides matching TRBD1. Germline V gene data show CDR1 as ENHRY and CDR2 as SYGVKD. The CDR3 is made up of 15 amino acids. Trimming at V came to 6 bases and at J to 3 bases, leaving 9 bases not matched to a gene. The CDR3 nucleotides read TGTGCCATCAGAACCGGGACAGGGAACAACTACGAGCAGTACTTC. Its protein product is CAIRTGTGNNYEQYF.

V is TRBV28 and J is TRBJ2-2; 7 bases map to TRBD1. In germline, CDR1 is MDHEN, CDR2 SYDVKM. This CDR3 spans 15 amino acids. The ends lost 6 bases at V and 9 bases at J; junction bases unmatched: 13. The CDR3 DNA follows: TGTGCCAGCAGCCTCTCAGAGGGGGCAGGGAGGGAGCTGTTTTTT. Translating gives CASSLSEGAGRELFF.

The chain employs TRBV19 and TRBJ2-7, with D hard to call. This CDR3 spans 14 amino acids. V was pared by 5 bases and J by 0 bases, with 11 bases between. Germline-derived CDR1 and CDR2 are LNHDA and SQIVND (reference sequence). The CDR3 sequence is CASSSSLFSYEQYF. Here the CDR3 DNA reads TGTGCCAGTAGTTCCTCACTTTTCTCCTACGAGCAGTACTTC. Together with reference TRBV19 and TRBJ2-7, the CDR3 gives the full variable domain: DGGITQSPKYLFRKEGQNVTLSCEQNLNHDAMYWYRQDPGQGLRLIYYSQIVNDFQKGDIAEGYSVSREKKESFPLTVTSAQKNPTAFYLCASSSSLFSYEQYFGPGTRLTVT.

The rearrangement uses TRBV19 and TRBJ1-5; TRBD1 aligns across 7 bases. From germline, CDR1 is LNHDA and CDR2 SQIVND (reference sequence). This CDR3 is 16 amino acids long. The V gene end was trimmed by 5 bases and the J gene end by 2 bases; junction bases not matched to a gene: 9. The chain's CDR3 is CASSPGDSMGNQPQHF. The CDR3 bases are TGTGCCAGTAGTCCTGGGGACAGCATGGGCAATCAGCCCCAGCATTTT.

The J gene is TRBJ2-7, the V gene TRBV2; D is perhaps TRBD1 (5 bases). The length of the CDR3 is 10 residues. Germline V gives CDR1 SNHLY, CDR2 FYNNEI. Trimming removed 8 bases from V and 6 bases from J, with 8 bases in between. CDR3 sequence: CASSTGEQYF. The CDR3 bases are TGTGCCAGCTCAACAGGCGAGCAGTACTTC.

This clone was seen more than once but under ten times. The V and J genes are TRBV19 and TRBJ1-1, with 7 bases identical to TRBD1. The junction had 5 bases not matched to a gene; V was cut back by 7 bases and J by 0 bases. The CDR3 consists of 14 residues. Germline loops: CDR1 LNHDA, CDR2 SQIVND (reference sequence). The CDR3 DNA is TGTGCCAGTAAGGTAGGGACAGTGAACACTGAAGCTTTCTTT. Translating it yields CASKVGTVNTEAFF.

V usage is TRBV2 and J usage is TRBJ2-5; D not resolved. V lost 6 bases, J lost 5 bases, and 10 bases lay in between. Per the germline V gene, CDR1 is SNHLY and CDR2 is FYNNEI. This CDR3 comprises 12 residues. This chain's CDR3 is CASSEPMETQYF. As DNA, the CDR3 is TGTGCCAGCAGCGAGCCTATGGAGACCCAGTACTTC.

The rearrangement uses TRBV10-3 and TRBJ1-5; 12 nucleotides agree with TRBD1. The germline CDR1 and CDR2 sequences are ENHRY and SYGVKD. There are 17 residues in the CDR3. V lost 8 bases, J lost 1 base, and 9 bases stayed unmatched. The CDR3 loop reads CAILGTGGGKSNQPQHF. CDR3 coding DNA: TGTGCCATCCTTGGGACAGGGGGCGGGAAAAGCAATCAGCCCCAGCATTTT.